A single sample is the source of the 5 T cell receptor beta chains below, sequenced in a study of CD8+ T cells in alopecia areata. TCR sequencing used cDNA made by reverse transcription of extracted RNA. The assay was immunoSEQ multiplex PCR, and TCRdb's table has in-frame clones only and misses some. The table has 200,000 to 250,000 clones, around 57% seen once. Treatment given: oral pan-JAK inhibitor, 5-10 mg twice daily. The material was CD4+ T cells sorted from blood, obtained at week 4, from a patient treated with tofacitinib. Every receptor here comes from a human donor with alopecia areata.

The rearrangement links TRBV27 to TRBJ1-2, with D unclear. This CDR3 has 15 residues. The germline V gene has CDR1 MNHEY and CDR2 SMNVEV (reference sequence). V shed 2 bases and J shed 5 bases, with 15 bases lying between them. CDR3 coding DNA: TGTGCCAGCAGTTTAGTCTCCACGCCGGGGTATGGCTACACCTTC. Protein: CASSLVSTPGYGYTF.

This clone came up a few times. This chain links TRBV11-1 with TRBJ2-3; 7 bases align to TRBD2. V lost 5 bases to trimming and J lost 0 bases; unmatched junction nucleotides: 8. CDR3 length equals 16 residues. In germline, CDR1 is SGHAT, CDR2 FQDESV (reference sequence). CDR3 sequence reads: CASSRMLAESTDTQYF. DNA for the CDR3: TGTGCCAGCAGCCGAATGCTAGCGGAGAGCACAGATACGCAGTATTTT.

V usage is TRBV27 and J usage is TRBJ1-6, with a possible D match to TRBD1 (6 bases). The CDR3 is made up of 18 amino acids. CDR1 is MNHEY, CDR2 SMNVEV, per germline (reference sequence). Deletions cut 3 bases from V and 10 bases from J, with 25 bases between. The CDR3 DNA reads TGTGCCAGCAGTTTTAGGCCCCCCGCGGGGGCCGCTCGGTCACCCCTCCACTTT. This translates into CASSFRPPAGAARSPLHF.

CDR3 residues: CASSQGYGYTF. CDR3 nucleotide sequence: TGCGCCAGCAGCCAAGGGTATGGCTACACCTTC. This sequence joins TRBV4-1 and TRBJ1-2, with D unclear. CDR3 size: 11 residues. In germline, CDR1 is MGHRA, CDR2 YSYEKL. With 1 base removed from V and 5 bases from J, the gap between germline ends came to 2 bases.

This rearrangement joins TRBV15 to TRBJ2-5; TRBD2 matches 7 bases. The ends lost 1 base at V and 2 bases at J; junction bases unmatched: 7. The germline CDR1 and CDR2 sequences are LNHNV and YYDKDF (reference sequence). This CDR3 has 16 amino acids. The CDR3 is CATSRGAGLPQETQYF. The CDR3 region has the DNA TGTGCCACCAGCAGAGGAGCGGGGCTCCCTCAAGAGACCCAGTACTTC.